Listed here is a single T cell receptor beta chain. The repertoire was sequenced with immunoSEQ multiplex PCR; TCRdb's copy has only in-frame clones and lacks some. The table has some 100,000 clones, approximately 89% seen once. This sample was taken from a study of blood T cell repertoires in COVID-19. Study overall: From T cells, B-cell-depleted T cells, or PBMCs came the material, which was cDNA or gDNA.

J lost 0 bases, V lost 2 bases, and 8 bases had no gene match. The CDR3 covers 17 residues. Germline V gene data show CDR1 as LNHDA and CDR2 as SQIVND (reference sequence). The rearrangement joins TRBV19 to TRBJ2-7; 9 bases are shared with TRBD1. What was sequenced was peripheral blood. This receptor was identified in a man aged 50 to 59 with active COVID-19. DNA for the CDR3: TGTGCCAGTAGTATAATGAATAGGGGACAGGGCTCCTACGAGCAGTACTTC. Translating gives CASSIMNRGQGSYEQYF.